These 8 T cell receptor beta chains originate from one sample sequenced in a study of blood T cells in healthy people across ages. Together with a sample-barcoded 5' primer, a J-beta primer mix was included in a second PCR lasting roughly 7 to 11 cycles. TCRdb re-analysed the 5' RACE reads in MiXCR, keeping a single row per CDR3 protein. Of 1,800,000 or so distinct CDR3 sequences in the sample, approximately 39% were seen once. The sequencing sample was made of blood. These receptors all come from a human donor in good health.

There are many counts of this clonotype. The gene calls are TRBV15 and TRBJ2-5; D gene unclear. The CDR3 covers 12 residues. The V end lost 0 bases, the J end lost 4 bases, and 3 bases lay between the germline ends. Germline-derived CDR1 and CDR2 are LNHNV and YYDKDF (reference sequence). CDR3 sequence: CATSRDRETQYF. For the CDR3, the DNA is TGTGCCACCAGCAGAGATCGAGAGACCCAGTACTTC.

This clonotype was seen more than once but under ten times. The V and J genes are TRBV7-2 and TRBJ1-2; TRBD1 aligns across 8 bases. J was trimmed by 4 bases and V by 4 bases; bases with no gene match: 5. Germline V gene data show CDR1 as SGHTA and CDR2 as FQGNSA. The CDR3 totals 14 residues. The CDR3 nucleotides are TGTGCCAGCAGCTACCGCCAGGGGGCCTATGGCTACACCTTC. Translating it yields CASSYRQGAYGYTF.

The chain carries TRBV6-5 and TRBJ1-2, with D unresolved. CDR1 is MNHEY and CDR2 is SVGAGI in the germline V gene. CDR3 size: 11 residues. V was cut by 2 bases and J by 9 bases, with 7 bases left in between. The CDR3 spells CASSYGRSYTF. CDR3 sequence (DNA): TGTGCCAGCAGTTACGGCCGGAGCTACACCTTC.

This clonotype has ten or more counts. The V call is TRBV7-6, the J call TRBJ2-1; no clear D. Germline values: CDR1 SGHVS, CDR2 FNYEAQ. The CDR3 sequence is 15 residues long. The V end lost 2 bases, the J end lost 0 bases, and 8 bases lay between the germline ends. The CDR3 here is CASSLRDASYNEQFF. The CDR3 DNA reads TGTGCCAGCAGCTTAAGGGATGCCTCCTACAATGAGCAGTTCTTC.

This clonotype was found a few times. The J gene is TRBJ2-5, the V gene TRBV4-3, with D perhaps TRBD1 (6 bases). Germline assignment: CDR1 LGHNA and CDR2 YSLEER. V was pared by 0 bases and J by 1 base, with 9 bases between. The CDR3 loop spans 15 amino acids. The CDR3 DNA is TGCGCCAGCAGCCAAGAACAGGGCCGCCAAGAGACCCAGTACTTC. It specifies CASSQEQGRQETQYF.

This chain connects TRBV3-1 to TRBJ2-7, with D perhaps TRBD2 (6 bases). The V gene's germline CDR1 is LGHDT and CDR2 YNNKEL (reference sequence). The CDR3 contains 15 residues. Trimming took 6 bases from V and 0 from J, leaving 15 bases between them. CDR3 bases: TGTGCCAGCAGTCCTGGATGGGGGGTCTCCTACGAGCAGTACTTC. Translating it yields CASSPGWGVSYEQYF.

The chain recombines TRBV20-1 with TRBJ2-3; no clear D gene. This CDR3 comprises 13 residues. Germline-derived CDR1 and CDR2 are DFQATT and SNEGSKA (reference sequence). V lost 1 base and J lost 1, with 6 bases in between. The CDR3 coding sequence is TGCAGTGCTAGAGTGGTTCGCACAGATACGCAGTATTTT. It encodes CSARVVRTDTQYF.

The gene calls are TRBV15 and TRBJ2-2; 9 bases match TRBD1. Germline values: CDR1 LNHNV, CDR2 YYDKDF (reference sequence). The J segment lost 5 bases and the V segment lost 5 bases, leaving 15 bases of the junction unmatched. CDR3 length equals 18 residues. DNA for the CDR3: TGTGCCACCAGCTCATGGGAGGGGACAGGGAAGGTTACCGGGGAGCTGTTTTTT. This encodes CATSSWEGTGKVTGELFF.